The source of this T cell receptor (beta chain) is a study of cytomegalovirus exposure and HLA in healthy donors. In the PCR, 60 Vbeta and 13 Jbeta primers were used. Data came from immunoSEQ multiplex PCR; TCRdb stores just in-frame clones and leaves some out. Its table lists 200,000 to 250,000 clones. V lost 4 bases and J 0 bases, leaving 7 bases between the germline ends. Germline CDR1 is MNHEY and CDR2 is SMNVEV (reference sequence). This CDR3 contains 13 residues. Findings and limits, study-wide: A later analysis showed TCR association rates differing by HLA locus, peaking at DRB1 and lowest at HLA-C. Presence/absence results assume similar sequencing depth per donor, which may not hold. In a later analysis, specific HLA alleles were associated with 15,000 to 20,000 TCR beta sequences at a 0.05 false discovery rate. No immune exposure information besides CMV serostatus was available.

With regard to this clone: What it recognizes is unknown.

The sample was PBMCs. The chain employs TRBV27 and TRBJ2-7; D is possibly TRBD1 (5 bases). The source is a woman aged 25 to 39 in good health and CMV-seropositive. The CDR3 DNA reads TGTGCCAGCAGTTACAGGCGCTCCTACGAGCAGTACTTC. Residues: CASSYRRSYEQYF.